What follows describes a single TCR beta chain. This clonotype appeared many times. Its antigen remains undetermined. No much larger clonotype is one base removed from it; base qualities were not supplied. Ophthalmopathy patients had moderately to severely active disease, with a Clinical Activity Score of 3 or more, a NOSPECS grade of 4 or more, and a disease duration of less than 3 months. Patients with uncontrolled infections, other autoimmune diseases, pregnancy or lactation were excluded. Diagnoses relied on clinical symptoms, serum thyroxine and TRAb, thyroid ultrasound and orbital computed tomography. PBMCs were separated from roughly 10 ml of fresh peripheral blood using Ficoll-Paque density gradient centrifugation. Total RNA was extracted using Trizol reagent, and RNA quality was assessed on an Agilent 2100 Bioanalyzer. The cysteine opens and the phenylalanine closes a CDR3 of 12 amino acids. The retained sequence is limited to the CDR3, 36 bases, with the frame set at the first base. Trimming at the junction amounts to 0 bases on V and 11 bases on J, and the germline ends lie 8 bases apart. From the germline V gene (reference sequence), CDR1 is DFQATT and CDR2 is SNEGSKA.

The TCR beta CDR3 regions were amplified from RNA transcripts. For the first round of RT-PCR on the TCR CDR3, the HTBI primer set was used together with the Qiagen OneStep RT-PCR kit. Libraries were constructed in a second round of multiplex PCR, after which size selection and purification were carried out. The libraries were sequenced on an Illumina HiSeq2000 using paired-end 100 bp reads. The original pipeline was this. SOAPnuke was used to process the raw data, with reads discarded if the reads contained adapters or uncalled bases, had a mean Phred below 15, or lacked an exact constant-primer or identifier match. High-quality paired reads were merged with COPE v1.2.5, and unique nucleotide sequences were defined as clonotypes. MiTCR v1.1 was used to align clonotypes to the IMGT TRBV, TRBD and TRBJ reference segments. The analysis was restricted to V-J combinations with a frequency above 0.0001, which together covered 99.2% of the repertoires. The TCS score was defined as the ratio of F50 (clonal expansion) to E x V (chaos), calculated using BLOSUM62-based TCRdist between CDR3 peptides within each V-J. Welch's t-statistics and random forest reduced fewer than 550 V-J features to 13, which were used in a naive Bayes classifier (R e1071). The public reads were reprocessed in TCRdb via fastp at Q25 and MiXCR, keeping in-frame beta chains. For every CDR3 protein sequence, its rows merge into one entry that carries the most common genes and DNA. The V and J calls and clone size come from TCRdb's table, not from the authors' own analysis. In all, the sample holds fewer than 700,000 distinct CDR3 sequences, and roughly 18% of those were seen once. The ten largest make up roughly 15% of the sample.

The data stem from a study of T cells in Graves' hyperthyroidism and ophthalmopathy (dated by TCRdb to between 2018 and 2020). Looking at the study overall: Peripheral blood was sampled at the time of initial diagnosis, prior to any treatment. TCR V-J signatures able to tell the groups apart were searched for in a discovery cohort of 90 to 100 patients, of whom over 40 had Graves' ophthalmopathy and 55 to 65 had stable Graves' hyperthyroidism. An independent validation cohort of under 20 hyperthyroidism patients and over 15 patients who later progressed to ophthalmopathy tested prospective prediction of ophthalmopathy. The 100 discovery patients were divided at random into training and test sets in a 7:3 ratio. In addition, the study compared T-cell repertoires in thyroid tissue and in blood from a handful of Graves' hyperthyroidism patients. After blood sampling, hyperthyroidism patients were treated with methimazole at a starting dose of 30 mg daily, and ophthalmopathy patients were treated with high-dose intravenous methylprednisolone. TCR Vbeta CDR3 sequencing of roughly 140 peripheral blood samples (roughly 43 ophthalmopathy, roughly 74 hyperthyroidism and approximately 17 progressor patients) is reported in the paper.

Overall study outcomes, separate from this receptor: In validation, the model predicted progression to ophthalmopathy with 55% to 71% sensitivity and around 72% specificity, a median of roughly seven months before onset. Blood samples also contained most of the expanded thyroid clonotypes (frequency above 0.001), which suggests that blood repertoires may reflect thyroid immune responses. No statistical method was used to fix the sample size in advance, and group allocation was not hidden from the investigators. In cross-validation, a model built on a 13 V-J signature told ophthalmopathy apart from stable hyperthyroidism with approximately 90% sensitivity and about 81% specificity, and in testing the same model reached 80%/75%.

The sequenced sample consisted of blood. This sequence uses TRBV20-1 and TRBJ1-6; there is no confident call for the D gene. The sequence was collected from a woman under 30 with Graves' ophthalmopathy. The CDR3 is CSARDLGPPLHF. The DNA reads TGCAGTGCTAGAGATCTAGGGCCACCCCTCCACTTT.